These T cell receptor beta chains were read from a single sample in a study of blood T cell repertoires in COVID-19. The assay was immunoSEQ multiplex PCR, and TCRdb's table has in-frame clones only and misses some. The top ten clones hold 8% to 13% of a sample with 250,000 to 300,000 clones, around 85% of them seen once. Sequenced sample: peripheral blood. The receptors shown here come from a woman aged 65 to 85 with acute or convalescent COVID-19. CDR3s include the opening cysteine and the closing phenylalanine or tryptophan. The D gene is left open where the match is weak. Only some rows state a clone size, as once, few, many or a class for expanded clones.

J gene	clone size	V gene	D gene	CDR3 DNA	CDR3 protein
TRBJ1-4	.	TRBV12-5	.	TGTGCTAGTGGTTCATTTGACAGCTTTAATGAAAAACTGTTTTTT	CASGSFDSFNEKLFF
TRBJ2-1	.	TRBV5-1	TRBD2	TGCGCCAGCAGCTTTCGAACTAGCGGGAAGAATGAGCAGTTCTTC	CASSFRTSGKNEQFF
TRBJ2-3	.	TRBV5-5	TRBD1	TGTGCCAGCAGTCCGACAGGGGGGACAGATACGCAGTATTTT	CASSPTGGTDTQYF
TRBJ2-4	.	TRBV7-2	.	TGTGCCAGCAGCTTAGGGTGGAGGCCGGGGGCCAAAAACATTCAGTACTTC	CASSLGWRPGAKNIQYF
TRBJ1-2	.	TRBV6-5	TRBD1	TGTGCCAGCAGTTTGACAGGGGATGGCTACACCTTC	CASSLTGDGYTF
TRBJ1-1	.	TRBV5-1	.	TGCGCCAGCAGCTTGGGACAGGAACACACTGAAGCTTTCTTT	CASSLGQEHTEAFF
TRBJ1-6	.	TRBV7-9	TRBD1	TGTGCCAGCAGCTACACCGGGACAGGGGATTTTGGCTATAATTCACCCCTCCACTTT	CASSYTGTGDFGYNSPLHF
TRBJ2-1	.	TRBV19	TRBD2	TGTGCCAGTAGTTTACTAGCGGCGAACCCCTACAATGAGCAGTTCTTC	CASSLLAANPYNEQFF
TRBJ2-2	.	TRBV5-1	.	TGCGCCAGCAGCAAGGGTACAGGGATCACCGGGGAGCTGTTTTTT	CASSKGTGITGELFF
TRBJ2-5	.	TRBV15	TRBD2	TGTGCCACCATGGGCCAGCGGGGTCTAGAGACCCAGTACTTC	CATMGQRGLETQYF
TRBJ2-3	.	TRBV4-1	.	TGCGCCAGCAGCCAATGGGGTGGGGCCAGCACAGATACGCAGTATTTT	CASSQWGGASTDTQYF
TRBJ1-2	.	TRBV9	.	TGTGCCAGCGGAGGGTTGATATCGGAGCGGTATGGCTACACCTTC	CASGGLISERYGYTF
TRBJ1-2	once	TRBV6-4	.	TGTGCCAGCAGCCAAACAGGCTTCTATGGCTACACCTTC	CASSQTGFYGYTF
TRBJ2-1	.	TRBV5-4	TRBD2	TGTGCCAGCAGCTTGACGGGGGGGCGGAATGAGCAGTTCTTC	CASSLTGGRNEQFF
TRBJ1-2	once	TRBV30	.	TGTGCCTGGAGCTATCCCTATGAAGTATTTAACTATGGCTACACCTTC	CAWSYPYEVFNYGYTF
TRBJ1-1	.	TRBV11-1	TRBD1	TGTGCCAGCAGCCGAACAGGGGACAGAGATGAAGCTTTCTTT	CASSRTGDRDEAFF
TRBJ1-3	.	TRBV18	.	TGTGCCAGCTCAACTGGGACAACTGGAAACACCATATATTTT	CASSTGTTGNTIYF
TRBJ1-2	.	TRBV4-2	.	TGTGCCAGCAGCCAAGATTGGGCCAGCTCCTCTTATGGCTACACCTTC	CASSQDWASSSYGYTF
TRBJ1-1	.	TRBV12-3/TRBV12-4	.	TGTGCCAGCAGTTCTCCCGGGACTCCGGCTTTCTTT	CASSSPGTPAFF
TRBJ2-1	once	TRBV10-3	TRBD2	TGTGCCATCAGCGCTTTAGCGGGGGGGCTCGCCTATGAGCAGTTCTTC	CAISALAGGLAYEQFF
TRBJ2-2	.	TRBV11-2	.	TGTGCCAGCAAGCAGGCCTCCAGGGCGAACACCGGGGAGCTGTTTTTT	CASKQASRANTGELFF
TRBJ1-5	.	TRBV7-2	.	TGTGCCAGCAGCTCGTCGGGTGGGGGCTGGGGTCAGCCCCAGCATTTT	CASSSSGGGWGQPQHF
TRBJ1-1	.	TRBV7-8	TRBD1	TGTGCCAGCAGCTTCGGGACAGGGGATCGGGTCACTGAAGCTTTCTTT	CASSFGTGDRVTEAFF
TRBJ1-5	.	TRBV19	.	TGTGCCAGTAGTATGTGGGGAGGGGGGTTTAGCAATCAGCCCCAGCATTTT	CASSMWGGGFSNQPQHF
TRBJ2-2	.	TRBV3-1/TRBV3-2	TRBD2	TGTGCCAGCAGCCAAGTGGGGGGGGGACCCACCGGGGAGCTGTTTTTT	CASSQVGGGPTGELFF
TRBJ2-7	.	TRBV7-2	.	TGTGCCAGCAGCATAGGGCCCCTTTACGAGCAGTACTTC	CASSIGPLYEQYF
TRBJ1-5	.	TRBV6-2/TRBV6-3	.	TGTGCCAGCAGTTACGGGCGTGGGGGGACTGGCAATCAGCCCCAGCATTTT	CASSYGRGGTGNQPQHF
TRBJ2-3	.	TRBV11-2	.	TGTGCCAGCAGCCCGTTCGGGGATACGCAGTATTTT	CASSPFGDTQYF
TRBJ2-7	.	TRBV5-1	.	TGCGCCAGCAGCAGGCAGGGAAGATACGAGCAGTACTTC	CASSRQGRYEQYF
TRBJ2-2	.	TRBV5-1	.	TGCGCCAGCAGCTTCAGGGGATTGGCCGGGGAGCTGTTTTTT	CASSFRGLAGELFF
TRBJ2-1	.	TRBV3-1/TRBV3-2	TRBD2	TGTGCCAGCAGCCAGGGACTAGCGGGGGGGCCGTTCTTC	CASSQGLAGGPFF
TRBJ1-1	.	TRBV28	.	TGTGCCAGCACCCGGGACACTGAAGCTTTCTTT	CASTRDTEAFF
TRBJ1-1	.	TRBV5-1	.	TGCGCCAGCAGCATAGTGAACACTGAAGCTTTCTTT	CASSIVNTEAFF
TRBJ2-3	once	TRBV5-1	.	TGCGCCAGCAGCTTGGGGCGGGCAGATACGCAGTATTTT	CASSLGRADTQYF
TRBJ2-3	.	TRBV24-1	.	TGTGCCACCAGTGACTCCAGGGTCCCAGATACGCAGTATTTT	CATSDSRVPDTQYF
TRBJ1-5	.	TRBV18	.	TGTGCCAGCTCACCTGGAGGGGTGAGGGGCAATCAGCCCCAGCATTTT	CASSPGGVRGNQPQHF
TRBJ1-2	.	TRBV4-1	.	TGCGCCAGCAGCCAGGCCCGCGGGGCGTATGGCTACACCTTC	CASSQARGAYGYTF
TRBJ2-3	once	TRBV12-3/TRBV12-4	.	TGTGCCAGCAGGACTGACGTGGATACGCAGTATTTT	CASRTDVDTQYF
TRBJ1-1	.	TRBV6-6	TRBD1	TGTGCCAGCAGTTACTTCGGGACAGGGAACACTGAAGCTTTCTTT	CASSYFGTGNTEAFF
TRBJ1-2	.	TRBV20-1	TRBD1	TGCAGTGCTAGTCCCGGTACCAGGGGGACTTATGGCTACACCTTC	CSASPGTRGTYGYTF
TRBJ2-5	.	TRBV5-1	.	TGCGCCAGCAGCTTGGTGGGCAGGGGAGGGCAAGAGACCCAGTACTTC	CASSLVGRGGQETQYF
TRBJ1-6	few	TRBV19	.	TGTGCCAGTAGTACAGAGAGGCGGCCACCCCTCCACTTT	CASSTERRPPLHF
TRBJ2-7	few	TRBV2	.	TGTGCCAGCAGACCCGACACCGTCTCCTACGAGCAGTACTTC	CASRPDTVSYEQYF
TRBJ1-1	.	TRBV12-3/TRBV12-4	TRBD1	TGTGCCAGCAGCCGAGGACAGGGCGAGGCTTTCTTT	CASSRGQGEAFF
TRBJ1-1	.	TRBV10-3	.	TGTGCCATCAGCCGCGGGACGACGGAAGCTTTCTTT	CAISRGTTEAFF
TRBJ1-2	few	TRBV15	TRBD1	TGTGCCACCAGCGGGGACAGGGAGGGCTATGGCTACACCTTC	CATSGDREGYGYTF
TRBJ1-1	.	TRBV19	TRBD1	TGTGCCAGCTACAGGGGCCTCATGAACACTGAAGCTTTCTTT	CASYRGLMNTEAFF
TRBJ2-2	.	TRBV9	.	TGTGCCAGCAGCGCTCCCGGTGGGGGGTCCAACACCGGGGAGCTGTTTTTT	CASSAPGGGSNTGELFF
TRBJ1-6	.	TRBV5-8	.	TGTGCCAGCAGCTTCCGGGGGGTGAAGAATAATTCACCCCTCCACTTT	CASSFRGVKNNSPLHF